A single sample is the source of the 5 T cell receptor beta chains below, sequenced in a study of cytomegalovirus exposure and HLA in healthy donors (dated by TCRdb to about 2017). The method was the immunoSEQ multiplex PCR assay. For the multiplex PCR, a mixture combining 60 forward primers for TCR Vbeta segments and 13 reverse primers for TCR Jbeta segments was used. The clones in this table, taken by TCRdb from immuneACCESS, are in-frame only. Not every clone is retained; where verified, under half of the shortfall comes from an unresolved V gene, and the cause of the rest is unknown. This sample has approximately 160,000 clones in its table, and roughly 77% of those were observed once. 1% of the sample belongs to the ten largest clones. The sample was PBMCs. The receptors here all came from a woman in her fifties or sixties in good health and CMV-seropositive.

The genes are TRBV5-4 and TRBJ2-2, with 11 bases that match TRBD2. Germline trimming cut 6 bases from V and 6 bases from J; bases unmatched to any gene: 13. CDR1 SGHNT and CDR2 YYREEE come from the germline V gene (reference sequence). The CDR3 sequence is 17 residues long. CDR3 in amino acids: CASNYGGSGRVAGELFF. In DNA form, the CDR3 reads TGTGCCAGCAACTATGGGGGTAGCGGGAGGGTCGCCGGGGAGCTGTTTTTT.

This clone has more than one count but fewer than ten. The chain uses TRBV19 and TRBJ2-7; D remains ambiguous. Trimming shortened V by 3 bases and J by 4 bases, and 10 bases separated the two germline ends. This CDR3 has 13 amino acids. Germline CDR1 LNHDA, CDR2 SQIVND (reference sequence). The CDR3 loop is CASSIAVLYEQYF. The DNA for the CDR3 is TGTGCCAGTAGTATCGCAGTCTTGTACGAGCAGTACTTC.

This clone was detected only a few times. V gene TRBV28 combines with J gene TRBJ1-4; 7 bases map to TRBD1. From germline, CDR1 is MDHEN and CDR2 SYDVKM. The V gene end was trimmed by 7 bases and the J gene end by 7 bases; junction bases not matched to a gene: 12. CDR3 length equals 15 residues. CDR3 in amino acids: CASNHRGRGVEKLFF. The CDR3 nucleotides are TGTGCCAGCAATCACAGGGGACGCGGGGTTGAAAAACTGTTTTTT.

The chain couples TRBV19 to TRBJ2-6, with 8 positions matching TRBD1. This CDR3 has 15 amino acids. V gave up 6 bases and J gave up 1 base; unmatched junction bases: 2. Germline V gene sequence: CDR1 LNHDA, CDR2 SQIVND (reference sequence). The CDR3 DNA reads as TGTGCCAGTAGGGGACAGGAGTCTGGGGCCAACGTCCTGACTTTC. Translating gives CASRGQESGANVLTF.

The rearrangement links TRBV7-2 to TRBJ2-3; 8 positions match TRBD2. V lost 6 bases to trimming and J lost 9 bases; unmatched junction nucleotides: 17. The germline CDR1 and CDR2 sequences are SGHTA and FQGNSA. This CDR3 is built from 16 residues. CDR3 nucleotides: TGTGCCAGCAGTCCATTGGCGGGAGACGGGGGGGGAACGCAGTATTTT. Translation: CASSPLAGDGGGTQYF.